This T cell receptor (beta chain) was documented in a study of OX40 agonist ivuxolimab in advanced cancers. As for the study in general: The dose-escalation group included hepatocellular carcinoma, melanoma, renal cell carcinoma and head and neck cancer. Approximately 41% of patients had received prior checkpoint inhibitor therapy.

V lost 6 bases to trimming and J lost 0 bases, with 9 bases between them. The CDR3 runs to 13 residues. Germline V gives CDR1 MNHEY, CDR2 SMNVEV (reference sequence). Assay used: immunoSEQ multiplex PCR; TCRdb lists only in-frame clones, some missing. The table lists around 84,000 clones, approximately 89% of them singletons. This chain connects TRBV27 to TRBJ2-7; D call uncertain. The origin of this receptor is an adult with an advanced solid tumor such as melanoma, head and neck, liver or kidney cancer. The material sequenced was CD4+ or CD8+ T cells sorted from blood, taken in a trial of the OX40 agonist ivuxolimab. The CDR3 nucleotides read TGTGCCAGCAGGATGCTAAACTCCTACGAGCAGTACTTC. Translated, it gives CASRMLNSYEQYF.